The sequence of this T cell receptor beta chain was determined in a study of EBV T-cell therapy then PD-1 blockade in nasopharyngeal carcinoma. Comment on this clone: Its antigen is not identified. A read error may account for a junction end that differs from germline.

The treatment denotes: AdE1-LMPpoly-expanded autologous EBV-specific T-cell therapy followed by anti-PD-1 nivolumab. Data came from immunoSEQ multiplex PCR; TCRdb stores just in-frame clones and leaves some out. This sample yields roughly 22,000 clones, of which about four fifths are seen a single time; roughly a quarter belongs to the top ten. The specimen was CD8+ T cells from blood, collected at day -245 from a patient whose treatment included autologous EBV-specific T cells and nivolumab. This clonotype was obtained from a man aged 35 to 55 with nasopharyngeal carcinoma.

In DNA form, the CDR3 reads TGTGCCAGCAGCCAAGATCAGGACGGCTACGGGCAGTACTTC. This translates into CASSQDQDGYGQYF. The chain couples TRBV3-1 (or the pseudogene TRBV3-2) to TRBJ2-7; D not certain. This CDR3 has 14 amino acids. Germline V CDR1 and CDR2: LGHDT, YNNKEL (reference sequence).